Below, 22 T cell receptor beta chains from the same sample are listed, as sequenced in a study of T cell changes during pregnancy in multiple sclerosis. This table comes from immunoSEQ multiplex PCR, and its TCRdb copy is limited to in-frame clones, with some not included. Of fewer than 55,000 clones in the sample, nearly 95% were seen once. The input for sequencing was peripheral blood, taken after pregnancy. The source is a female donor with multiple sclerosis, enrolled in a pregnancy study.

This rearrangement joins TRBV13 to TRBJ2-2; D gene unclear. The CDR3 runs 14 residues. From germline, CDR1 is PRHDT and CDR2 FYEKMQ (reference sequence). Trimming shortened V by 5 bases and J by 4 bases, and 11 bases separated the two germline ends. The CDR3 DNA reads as TGTGCCAGCAGCCCGCGCGGCCGCACCGGGGAGCTGTTTTTT. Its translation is CASSPRGRTGELFF.

CDR3 protein: CASSQDGSGGRETQYF. CDR3 bases: TGTGCCAGCAGCCAAGATGGGAGCGGGGGGAGAGAGACCCAGTACTTC. The V call is TRBV4-2, the J call TRBJ2-5; 9 nucleotides line up with TRBD2. The V gene's germline CDR1 is LGHNA and CDR2 YNFKEQ. This CDR3 is 16 amino acids long. Trimming at V came to 0 bases and at J to 4 bases, leaving 6 bases not matched to a gene.

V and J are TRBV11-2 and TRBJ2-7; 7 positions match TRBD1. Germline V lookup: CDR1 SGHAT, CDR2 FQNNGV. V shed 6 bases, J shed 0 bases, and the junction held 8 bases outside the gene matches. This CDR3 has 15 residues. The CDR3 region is CASRLTRGSSYEQYF. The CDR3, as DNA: TGTGCCAGCAGATTAACCAGGGGGAGCTCCTACGAGCAGTACTTC.

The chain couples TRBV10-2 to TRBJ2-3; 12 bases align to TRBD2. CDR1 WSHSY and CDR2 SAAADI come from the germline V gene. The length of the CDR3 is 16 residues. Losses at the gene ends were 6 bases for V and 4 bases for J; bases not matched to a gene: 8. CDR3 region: CASSVLTSGGPDTQYF. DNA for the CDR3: TGCGCCAGCAGCGTGTTGACTAGCGGGGGACCAGATACGCAGTATTTT.

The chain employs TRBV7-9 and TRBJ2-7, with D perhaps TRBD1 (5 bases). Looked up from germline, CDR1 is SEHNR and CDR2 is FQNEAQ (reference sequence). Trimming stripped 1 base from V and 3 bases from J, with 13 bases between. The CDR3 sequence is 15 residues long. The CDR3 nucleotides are TGTGCCAGCAGCTTAGGGGCAGGGCTCGACTACGAGCAGTACTTC. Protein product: CASSLGAGLDYEQYF.

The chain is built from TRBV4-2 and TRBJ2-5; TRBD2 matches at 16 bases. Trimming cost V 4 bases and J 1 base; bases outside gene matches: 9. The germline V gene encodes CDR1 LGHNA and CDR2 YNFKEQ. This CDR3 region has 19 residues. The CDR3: CASSRGLAGGMARQETQYF. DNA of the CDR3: TGTGCCAGCAGCCGGGGACTAGCGGGGGGGATGGCACGCCAAGAGACCCAGTACTTC.

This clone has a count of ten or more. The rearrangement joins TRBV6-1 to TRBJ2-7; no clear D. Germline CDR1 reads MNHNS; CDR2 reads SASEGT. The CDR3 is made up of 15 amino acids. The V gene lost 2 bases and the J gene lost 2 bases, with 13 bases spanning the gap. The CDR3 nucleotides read TGTGCCAGCAGTGAATCCCTAGAGTCCCCCTACGAGCAGTACTTC. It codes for CASSESLESPYEQYF.

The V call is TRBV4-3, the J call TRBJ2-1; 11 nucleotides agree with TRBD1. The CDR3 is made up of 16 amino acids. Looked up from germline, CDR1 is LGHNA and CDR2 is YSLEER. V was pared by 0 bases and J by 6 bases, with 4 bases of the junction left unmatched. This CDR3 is CASSQDPGTGGNEQFF. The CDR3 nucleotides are TGCGCCAGCAGCCAAGATCCCGGGACAGGGGGCAATGAGCAGTTCTTC.

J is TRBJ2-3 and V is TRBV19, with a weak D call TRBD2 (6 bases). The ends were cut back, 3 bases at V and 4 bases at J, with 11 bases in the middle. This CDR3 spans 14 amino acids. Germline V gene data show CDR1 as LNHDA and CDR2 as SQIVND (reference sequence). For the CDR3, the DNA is TGTGCCAGTAGTATGGGCGGGGTGGCAGATACGCAGTATTTT. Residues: CASSMGGVADTQYF.

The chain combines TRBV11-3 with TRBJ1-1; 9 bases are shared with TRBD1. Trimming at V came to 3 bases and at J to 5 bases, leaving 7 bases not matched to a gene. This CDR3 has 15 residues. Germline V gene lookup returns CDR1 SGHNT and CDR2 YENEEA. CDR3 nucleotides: TGTGCCAGCAGCTTGACAGGGGGTAGTCGGACTGAAGCTTTCTTT. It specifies CASSLTGGSRTEAFF.

The CDR3 bases are TGTGCCAGCAGCTTAGGCAATTCACCCCTCCACTTT. The encoded protein is CASSLGNSPLHF. The chain joins TRBV7-3 to TRBJ1-6; D gene unclear. CDR1 and CDR2 (germline): SGHTA, FQGTGA. Trimming took off 2 bases at V and 7 bases at J, with 3 bases between the two ends. CDR3 size: 12 residues. Full variable domain (remainder filled in from reference TRBV7-3 and TRBJ1-6): GAGVSQTPSNKVTEKGKYVELRCDPISGHTALYWYRQSLGQGPEFLIYFQGTGAADDSGLPNDRFFAVRPEGSVSTLKIQRTERGDSAVYLCASSLGNSPLHFGNGTRLTVT.

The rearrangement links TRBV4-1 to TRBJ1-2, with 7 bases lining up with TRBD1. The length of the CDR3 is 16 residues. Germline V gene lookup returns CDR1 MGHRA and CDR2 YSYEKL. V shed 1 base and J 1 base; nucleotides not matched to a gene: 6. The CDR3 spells CASSQVRTGFNYGYTF. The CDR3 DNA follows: TGCGCCAGCAGCCAAGTTCGGACAGGATTTAACTATGGCTACACCTTC.

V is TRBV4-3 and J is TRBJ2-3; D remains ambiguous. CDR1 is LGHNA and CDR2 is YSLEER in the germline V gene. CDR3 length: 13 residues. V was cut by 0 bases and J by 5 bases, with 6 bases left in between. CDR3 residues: CASSQDSQDTQYF. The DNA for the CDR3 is TGCGCCAGCAGCCAAGATAGCCAAGATACGCAGTATTTT.

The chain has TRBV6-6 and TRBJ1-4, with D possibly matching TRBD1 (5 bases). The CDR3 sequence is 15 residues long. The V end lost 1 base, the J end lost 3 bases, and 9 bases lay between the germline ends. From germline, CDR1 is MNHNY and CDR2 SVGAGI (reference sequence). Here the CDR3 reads CASSYFGGANEKLFF. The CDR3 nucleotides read TGTGCCAGCAGTTACTTTGGGGGGGCTAATGAAAAACTGTTTTTT.

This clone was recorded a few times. The chain's CDR3 is CASSDRTGAGDTQYF. The CDR3, as DNA: TGTGCCAGCAGTGACCGGACAGGGGCGGGAGATACGCAGTATTTT. This chain connects TRBV6-4 to TRBJ2-3; TRBD1 matches at 9 bases. Looked up from germline, CDR1 is MRHNA and CDR2 is SNTAGT. Germline trimming cut 2 bases from V and 5 bases from J; bases unmatched to any gene: 5. CDR3 length equals 15 residues.

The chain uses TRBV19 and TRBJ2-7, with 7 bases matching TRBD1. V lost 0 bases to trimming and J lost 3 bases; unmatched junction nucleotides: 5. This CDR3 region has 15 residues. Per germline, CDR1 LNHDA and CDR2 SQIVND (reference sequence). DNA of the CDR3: TGTGCCAGTAGTATAGACGCGACAGGGATCTACGAGCAGTACTTC. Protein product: CASSIDATGIYEQYF.

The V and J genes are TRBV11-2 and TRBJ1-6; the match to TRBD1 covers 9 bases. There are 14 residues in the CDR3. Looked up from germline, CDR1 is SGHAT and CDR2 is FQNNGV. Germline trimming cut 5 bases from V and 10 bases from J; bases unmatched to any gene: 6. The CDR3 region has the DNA TGTGCCAGCAGCCCGGGACAGGGATCGTCACCCCTCCACTTT. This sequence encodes CASSPGQGSSPLHF.

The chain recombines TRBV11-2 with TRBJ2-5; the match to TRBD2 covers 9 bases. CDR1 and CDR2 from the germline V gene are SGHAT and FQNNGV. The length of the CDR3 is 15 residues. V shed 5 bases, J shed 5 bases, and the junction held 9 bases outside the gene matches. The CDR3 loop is CASSPGTAGGETQYF. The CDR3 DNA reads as TGTGCCAGCAGCCCGGGTACTGCGGGGGGGGAGACCCAGTACTTC.

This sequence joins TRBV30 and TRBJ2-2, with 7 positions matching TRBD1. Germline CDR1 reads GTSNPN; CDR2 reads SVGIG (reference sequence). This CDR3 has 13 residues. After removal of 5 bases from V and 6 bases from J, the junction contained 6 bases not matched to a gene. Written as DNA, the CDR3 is TGTGCCTGGTCAGGGGGAATTGCCGGGGAGCTGTTTTTT. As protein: CAWSGGIAGELFF.

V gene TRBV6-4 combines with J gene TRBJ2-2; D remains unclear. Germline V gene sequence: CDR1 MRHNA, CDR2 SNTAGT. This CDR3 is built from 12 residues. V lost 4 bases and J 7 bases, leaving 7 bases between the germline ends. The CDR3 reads CASSVSGGELFF. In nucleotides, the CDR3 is TGTGCCAGCAGTGTTTCGGGCGGGGAGCTGTTTTTT.

CDR3 residues: CASTKGRGLRAFF. The CDR3 nucleotides read TGTGCCAGTACAAAAGGGCGGGGGTTGAGGGCTTTCTTT. This sequence joins TRBV19 and TRBJ1-1, with D maybe TRBD1 (5 bases). The germline gives CDR1 LNHDA, CDR2 SQIVND (reference sequence). This CDR3 spans 13 amino acids. V was shortened by 7 bases and J by 11 bases, with 20 bases between the two germline ends.

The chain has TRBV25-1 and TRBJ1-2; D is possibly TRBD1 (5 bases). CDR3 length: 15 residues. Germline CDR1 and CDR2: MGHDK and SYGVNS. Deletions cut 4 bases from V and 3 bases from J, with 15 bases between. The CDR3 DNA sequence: TGTGCCAGCAGTGGCCCAGAGGAGGGGCACTATGGCTACACCTTC. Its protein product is CASSGPEEGHYGYTF.